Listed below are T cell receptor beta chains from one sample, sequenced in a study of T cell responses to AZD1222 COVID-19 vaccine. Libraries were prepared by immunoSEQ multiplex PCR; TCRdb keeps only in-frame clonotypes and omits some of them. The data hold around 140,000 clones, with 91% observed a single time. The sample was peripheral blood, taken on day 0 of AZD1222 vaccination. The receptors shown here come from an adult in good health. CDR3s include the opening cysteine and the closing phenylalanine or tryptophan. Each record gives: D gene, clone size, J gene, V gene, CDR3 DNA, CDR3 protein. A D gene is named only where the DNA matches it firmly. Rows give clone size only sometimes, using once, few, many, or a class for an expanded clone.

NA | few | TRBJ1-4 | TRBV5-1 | TGCGCCAGCAGCTCACAGGGCATCCAGGAAAAACTGTTTTTT | CASSSQGIQEKLFF
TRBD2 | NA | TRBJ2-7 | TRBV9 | TGTGCCAGCAGCGTAGGGCTAGCGGGGTACTACGAGCAGTACTTC | CASSVGLAGYYEQYF
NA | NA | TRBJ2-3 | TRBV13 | TGTGCCAGCAGCCCCCCTTCACCTACGCAGTATTTT | CASSPPSPTQYF
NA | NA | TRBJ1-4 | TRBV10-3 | TGTGCCATCAGTGAGTCCCGTCTTGCAACTAATGAAAAACTGTTTTTT | CAISESRLATNEKLFF
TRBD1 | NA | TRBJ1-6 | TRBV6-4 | TGTGCCAGCAGTGAAGCAGGGGGCCTTTCACCCCTCCACTTT | CASSEAGGLSPLHF
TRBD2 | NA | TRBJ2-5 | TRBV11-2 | TGTGCCAGCAGCCAGGGGACTAGCGGGAGGGCTGGAGAGACCCAGTACTTC | CASSQGTSGRAGETQYF
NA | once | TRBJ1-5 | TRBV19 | TGTGCCAGTAGTATACGCTCGGGGGGTAACAATCAGCCCCAGCATTTT | CASSIRSGGNNQPQHF
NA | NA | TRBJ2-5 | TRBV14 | TGTGCCAGCAGCCAAGGGACAGCGGGGACAGAGACCCAGTACTTC | CASSQGTAGTETQYF
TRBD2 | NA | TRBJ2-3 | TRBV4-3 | TGCGCCAGCAGCCAAGATCTGCGGGGGGCCACAGATACGCAGTATTTT | CASSQDLRGATDTQYF
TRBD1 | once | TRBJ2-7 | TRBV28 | TGTGCCAGCAGTTTAAGACAGGGGTCCGAGCAGTACTTC | CASSLRQGSEQYF
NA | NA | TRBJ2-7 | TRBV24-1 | TGTGCCACCAGTGATTTGGGGGACGAGCAGTACTTC | CATSDLGDEQYF
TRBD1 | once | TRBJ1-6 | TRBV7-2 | TGTGCCAGCAGCTTAAGTACAGGGGGTAACTCACCCCTCCACTTT | CASSLSTGGNSPLHF
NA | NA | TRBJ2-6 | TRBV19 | TGTGCCAGTACCCACAAGGGTCAGCGGGTGGGCTCTGGGGCCAACGTCCTGACTTTC | CASTHKGQRVGSGANVLTF
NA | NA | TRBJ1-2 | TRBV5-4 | TGTGCCAGCAGCTTGGGTCGCTCTAACTATGGCTACACCTTC | CASSLGRSNYGYTF
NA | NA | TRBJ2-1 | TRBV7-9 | TGTGCCAGCAGCGCCGACTCCTACAATGAGCAGTTCTTC | CASSADSYNEQFF
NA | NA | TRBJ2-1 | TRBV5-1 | TGCGCCAGCAAGCCAAGCGTCCCCCTTTACAATGAGCAGTTCTTC | CASKPSVPLYNEQFF
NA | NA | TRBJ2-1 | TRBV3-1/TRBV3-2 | TGTGCCAGCAGCTGGGGACTTGGTGTTGAGCAGTTCTTC | CASSWGLGVEQFF
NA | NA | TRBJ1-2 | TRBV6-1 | TGTGCCAGCAGTGAAAATACAGGGAGAGTCTATGGCTACACCTTC | CASSENTGRVYGYTF
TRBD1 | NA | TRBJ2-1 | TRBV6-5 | TGTGCCAGCAGCAGGACAGGGGGGGTCCATGAGCAGTTCTTC | CASSRTGGVHEQFF
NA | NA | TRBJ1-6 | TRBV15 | TGTGCCACCAGCAGAGGCGGAGCAGTGGGCCCCTATAATTCACCCCTCCACTTT | CATSRGGAVGPYNSPLHF
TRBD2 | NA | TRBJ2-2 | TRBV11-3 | TGTGCCAGCAGTTCTACTAGCGCGAACACCGGGGAGCTGTTTTTT | CASSSTSANTGELFF
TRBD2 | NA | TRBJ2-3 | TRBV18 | TGTGCCAGCGTGAGCGGGGGCACAGATACGCAGTATTTT | CASVSGGTDTQYF
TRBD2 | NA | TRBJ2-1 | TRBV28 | TGTGCCAGCAGTGGATGGGACAGGGGACTAGCGGGAGCAGGGGAGCAGTTCTTC | CASSGWDRGLAGAGEQFF
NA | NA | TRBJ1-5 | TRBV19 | TGTGCCAGTAGTATAGAAGACAGCCGGAGAAATCAGCCCCAGCATTTT | CASSIEDSRRNQPQHF
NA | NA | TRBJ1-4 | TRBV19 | TGTGCCAGTAGTGCGGGGGCACGGGAAAAACTGTTTTTT | CASSAGAREKLFF
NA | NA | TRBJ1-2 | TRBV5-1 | TGCGCCAGCTACGGGAACTATGGCTACACCTTC | CASYGNYGYTF
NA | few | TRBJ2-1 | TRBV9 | TGTGCCAGCAGCGCCACCGAGGGAGGCCTCTACAATGAGCAGTTCTTC | CASSATEGGLYNEQFF
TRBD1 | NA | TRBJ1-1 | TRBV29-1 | TGCAGCGCTGCGACAGGGGGAAACACTGAAGCTTTCTTT | CSAATGGNTEAFF
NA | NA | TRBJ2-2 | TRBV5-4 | TGTGCCAGCAGCCGGACCCCCTGGACCGGGGAGCTGTTTTTT | CASSRTPWTGELFF
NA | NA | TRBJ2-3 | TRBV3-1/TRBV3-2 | TGTGCCAGCTGGCGGGGTACTAGCACAGATACGCAGTATTTT | CASWRGTSTDTQYF
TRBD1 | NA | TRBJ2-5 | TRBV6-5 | TGTGCCAGCAGTTACTTTGCAGGGGGTGGGAAAGAGACCCAGTACTTC | CASSYFAGGGKETQYF
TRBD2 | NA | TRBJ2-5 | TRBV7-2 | TGTGCCAGCAGCCAACTTAGGCGGGGGGACCAGTACTTC | CASSQLRRGDQYF
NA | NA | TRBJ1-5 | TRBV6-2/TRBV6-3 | TGTGCCAGCAGTAACTACGATCAGCCCCAGCATTTT | CASSNYDQPQHF
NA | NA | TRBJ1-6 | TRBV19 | TGTGCCAGTAGTTTGGGCCCCGATCCCCGGAGTTCACCCCTCCACTTT | CASSLGPDPRSSPLHF
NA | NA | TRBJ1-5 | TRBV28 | TGTGCCAGCAGTGGGCCCAATCAGCCCCAGCATTTT | CASSGPNQPQHF
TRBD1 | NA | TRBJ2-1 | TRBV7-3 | TGTGCCAGCAGTCTACTCCCGGGACAGGGTAACAATGAGCAGTTCTTC | CASSLLPGQGNNEQFF
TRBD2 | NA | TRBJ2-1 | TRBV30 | TGTGCCTGGAAACTAGCGGGAGGACACAATGAGCAGTTCTTC | CAWKLAGGHNEQFF
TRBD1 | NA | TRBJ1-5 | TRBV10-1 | TGCGCCAGTCCTACAGGGGGCGACCCCCTCACTCTAAGCAATCAGCCCCAGCATTTT | CASPTGGDPLTLSNQPQHF
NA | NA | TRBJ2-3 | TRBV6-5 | TGTGCCAGCAGTTACTCCTTCCAGGGGTATACGCAGTATTTT | CASSYSFQGYTQYF
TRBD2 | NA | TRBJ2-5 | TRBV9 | TGTGCCAGCAGCGTACGCGGGACTAGCGGGGGTGAGACCCAGTACTTC | CASSVRGTSGGETQYF
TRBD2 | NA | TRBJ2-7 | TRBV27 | TGTGCCAGCAGCCAGACTTGGGCGGGGGCCTACGAGCAGTACTTC | CASSQTWAGAYEQYF
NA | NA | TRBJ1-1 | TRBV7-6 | TGTGCCAGCAGCTTGGGCGGAGGCCCGTGGGTTGGCACTGAAGCTTTCTTT | CASSLGGGPWVGTEAFF
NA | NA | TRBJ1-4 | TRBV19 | TGTGCCAGTAGCCGACAGTGGCAGGGTAATGAAAAACTGTTTTTT | CASSRQWQGNEKLFF
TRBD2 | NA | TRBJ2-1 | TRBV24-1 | TGTGCCACCAGTGATCGTAGACTAGCGGGAGGTCGAAATGAGCAGTTCTTC | CATSDRRLAGGRNEQFF
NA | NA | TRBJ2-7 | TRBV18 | TGTGCCAGCTCACCGACGACGAGCGACGAGCAGTACTTC | CASSPTTSDEQYF
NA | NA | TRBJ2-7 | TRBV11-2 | TGTGCCAGCAGAGGTACGCACGAGCAGTACTTC | CASRGTHEQYF
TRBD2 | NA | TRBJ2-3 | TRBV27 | TGTGCCAGCACGGATGGGGGGGCAGATACGCAGTATTTT | CASTDGGADTQYF
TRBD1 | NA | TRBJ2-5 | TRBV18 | TGTGCCAGCTATGACCGGGACAGGGAATTAGAAGAGACCCAGTACTTC | CASYDRDRELEETQYF
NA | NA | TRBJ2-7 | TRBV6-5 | TGTGCCAGCAGTTTCGACAGGAGATCCTACGAGCAGTACTTC | CASSFDRRSYEQYF
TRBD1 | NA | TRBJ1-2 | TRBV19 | TGTGCCAAGGGACAGCTCAATGGCTACACCTTC | CAKGQLNGYTF
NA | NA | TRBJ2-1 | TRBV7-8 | TGTGCCAGCAGCTTAGGAGGGCTAGCGCGAAACAATGAGCAGTTCTTC | CASSLGGLARNNEQFF
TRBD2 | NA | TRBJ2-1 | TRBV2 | TGTGCCAGCAGTGCGTCTAGCGGGAGCGCCAATGAGCAGTTCTTC | CASSASSGSANEQFF
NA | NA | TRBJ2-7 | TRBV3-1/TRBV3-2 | TGTGCCAGCAGCCAGTTCCCGCCGGGCTCCTACGAGCAGTACTTC | CASSQFPPGSYEQYF
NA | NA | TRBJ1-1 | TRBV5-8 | TGTGCCAGCAGCTTGCAGGCGGGGCCCTTGGGGACTGAAGCTTTCTTT | CASSLQAGPLGTEAFF
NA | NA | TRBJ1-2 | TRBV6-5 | TGTGCCAGCAGCCCCGGGGGCAACTATGGCTACACCTTC | CASSPGGNYGYTF
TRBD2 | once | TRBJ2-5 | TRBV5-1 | TGCGCCAGCAGCTTTGCGGGAGAGGAGACCCAGTACTTC | CASSFAGEETQYF
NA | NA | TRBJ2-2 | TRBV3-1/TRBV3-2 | TGTGCCAGCAGCCAGAACCTGGACCCGAACACCGGGGAGCTGTTTTTT | CASSQNLDPNTGELFF
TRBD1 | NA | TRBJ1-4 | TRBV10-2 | TGCGCCAGCAGTGAGTCGACAAGGGGGCTAAATGAAAAACTGTTTTTT | CASSESTRGLNEKLFF